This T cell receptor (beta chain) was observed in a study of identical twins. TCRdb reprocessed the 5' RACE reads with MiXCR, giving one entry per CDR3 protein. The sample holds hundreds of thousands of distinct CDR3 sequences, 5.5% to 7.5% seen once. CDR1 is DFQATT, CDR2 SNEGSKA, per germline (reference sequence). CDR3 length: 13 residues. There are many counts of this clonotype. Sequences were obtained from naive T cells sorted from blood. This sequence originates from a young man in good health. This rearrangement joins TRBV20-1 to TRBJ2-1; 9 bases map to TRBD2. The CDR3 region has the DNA TGCAGCCAGGCGACTAGCGGAATAAATGAGCAGTTCTTC. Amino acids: CSQATSGINEQFF.